The present T cell receptor (beta chain) was sequenced within a study of radiation and T cells in renal cell carcinoma. This CDR3 has 15 residues. V dropped 6 bases and J dropped 5; count of bases not matched to a gene: 11. From germline, CDR1 is MNHEY and CDR2 SVGAGI. The assay was immunoSEQ multiplex PCR, and TCRdb's table has in-frame clones only and misses some. This repertoire shows some 100,000 clones, about four fifths found once; its top ten account for less than 7%. Time point noted: baseline pretreatment blood. The treatment is: 15 Gy SBRT to primary tumor, nephrectomy 4 weeks later. Clear cell pathology was present in this patient's renal cell carcinoma.

The sequenced sample was blood, obtained from a patient whose treatment included radiotherapy and nephrectomy. The sequence was obtained from a man aged 55-75 years with renal cell carcinoma. V usage is TRBV6-5 and J usage is TRBJ1-1, with 8 bases identical to TRBD1. CDR3 loop: CASRLATTGGTEAFF. The CDR3 nucleotides read TGTGCCAGCAGACTAGCTACAACAGGGGGAACTGAAGCTTTCTTT.